The sequence of this T cell receptor (beta chain) was determined in a study of blood T cell repertoires in COVID-19. Study-level background: The analysed material was cDNA or gDNA that came from T cells, B-cell-depleted T cells, or PBMCs.

The V and J ends lost 3 bases and 9 bases, in that order; junction bases with no gene match: 10. Germline V gene sequence: CDR1 DFQATT, CDR2 SNEGSKA (reference sequence). CDR3 length: 16 amino acids. Per the study methods: Amplified reference gene primers provided the basis for estimating nucleated cell counts. The repertoire was sequenced with immunoSEQ multiplex PCR; TCRdb's copy has only in-frame clones and lacks some. D and trimming come from the DNA, and the V and J calls and clone size come from that table. The table has approximately 51,000 clones, about 85% seen once. This receptor was identified in a man aged 40-49 years with active COVID-19. The chain uses TRBV20-1 and TRBJ2-1, with 14 bases identical to TRBD2. Material: peripheral blood. CDR3 in DNA: TGCAGTGCTAGTTTCCGAGGGACTAGCGGGAGTAGTGAGCAGTTCTTC. This translates into CSASFRGTSGSSEQFF.